This T cell receptor (beta chain) was profiled in a study of OX40 agonist ivuxolimab in advanced cancers. Sequencing was performed with immunoSEQ multiplex PCR; in TCRdb, only in-frame clones are kept and a portion is missing. The top ten clones hold approximately 0.57% of a sample with around 57,000 clones, roughly 84% of them seen once. Sequencing used CD4+ or CD8+ T cells sorted from blood, obtained in a trial of the OX40 agonist ivuxolimab. The sequence came from an adult with an advanced solid tumor such as melanoma, head and neck, liver or kidney cancer.

CDR3 region: CASSEGLAGGPEQFF. In DNA, the CDR3 is TGTGCCAGCAGTGAGGGACTAGCGGGAGGCCCTGAGCAGTTCTTC. The V and J genes are TRBV6-1 and TRBJ2-1; 15 bases are a match to TRBD2. The V segment lost 3 bases and the J segment 9 bases; nucleotides outside the gene matches: 3. This CDR3 has 15 residues. Germline V lookup: CDR1 MNHNS, CDR2 SASEGT.